This TCR beta chain is drawn from a study of vaccination and CD4 T cells after COVID-19. At the level of the study: Ranging from 14 to 241, the interval between dose two and post-vaccine sampling had a median of 72 days.

Regarding this clonotype: Its cognate antigen is unknown.

Specified treatment: approximately 9-day PBMC culture with coronavirus spike peptide pools or control peptides (ViraFEST assay). CD4+ T lymphocytes from the unexposed donor were collected before the COVID-19 pandemic (2011-2018). Each of days 3 and 7 saw half the medium replaced by fresh IL-2 medium. The germline V gene encodes CDR1 LNHDA and CDR2 SQIVND (reference sequence). V lost 6 bases and J lost 1, with 16 bases in between. CDR3 length equals 15 residues. The Oncomine TCR Beta short-read assay sequenced DNA from cultured CD4+ T cells. Genomic DNA was drawn out of CD4+ T cells grown in culture. TCRdb passed the PCR reads through MiXCR, listing each CDR3 protein once. There are thousands of distinct CDR3 sequences in the sample; 25% to 30% occur only once, and around 11% lies in the top ten.

The gene calls are TRBV19 and TRBJ2-7; a weak D match, TRBD2 (6 bases). This sequence was found in a human donor in good health. What was sequenced was CD4+ T cells from blood, cultured in vitro. CDR3 region: CASREGTLKSYEQYF. The CDR3 coding sequence is TGTGCCAGTAGGGAGGGGACTTTAAAATCCTACGAGCAGTACTTC.